This T cell receptor beta chain was retrieved from a study of T-cell memory formation after mild COVID-19. Germline V lookup: CDR1 SGHRS, CDR2 YFSETQ. The CDR3 contains 15 residues. V lost 4 bases, J lost 1 base, and 5 bases stayed unmatched. A single record per CDR3 protein comes from TCRdb applying MiXCR to the 5' RACE reads. The sample carries 200,000 to 300,000 distinct CDR3 sequences, 8% to 10% recorded once. The table lists this clonotype with a few counts. The chain carries TRBV5-1 and TRBJ1-1, with 9 bases matching TRBD1. The TCR originated in a man aged 18 to 30 who had mild COVID-19 (a few samples of this study predate the infection). Cell type and time point are not known. Sequencing was done on a sample of PBMCs or a T cell subset sorted from them (not recorded which). The DNA of the CDR3 is TGCGCCAGCAGCCCGGAGGGACAGGGGAACACTGAAGCTTTCTTT. Amino acids: CASSPEGQGNTEAFF.